The sequence of this T cell receptor (beta chain) was determined in a study of blood T cell repertoires in COVID-19. Overall study: The samples span acute and convalescent COVID-19 from the United States, Italy and Spain. T cells, B-cell-depleted T cells, or PBMCs provided the cDNA or gDNA that served as material.

In the authors' workflow: Nucleated cell number was recorded as an estimate derived from reference gene primer amplification. Method: immunoSEQ multiplex PCR; TCRdb's copy keeps in-frame clones and lacks some. V and J calls and clone size are copied from that table; D and trimming were computed from the DNA. The data show 250,000 to 300,000 clones, approximately 90% seen once. The CDR3 has 15 residues. CDR1 is SGHRS and CDR2 is YFSETQ in the germline V gene. J was trimmed by 11 bases and V by 4 bases; bases with no gene match: 14. J is TRBJ1-1 and V is TRBV5-1; 10 bases are shared with TRBD1. This TCR was sampled from a woman aged 55-70 years with acute or convalescent COVID-19. The sequenced material came from peripheral blood. The CDR3 sequence: CASSHDRGPNIMAFF. The CDR3 nucleotides are TGCGCCAGCAGCCACGACAGGGGGCCCAATATCATGGCTTTCTTT.